The 28 T cell receptor beta chains below come from one sample, sequenced in a study of blood T cell repertoires in COVID-19. Assay: immunoSEQ multiplex PCR; the TCRdb copy retains only in-frame clones and omits some. Of fewer than 450,000 clones listed, approximately 91% are singletons. The sample taken for sequencing was PBMCs or T cells enriched from blood (not recorded which). These receptors came from a woman aged 40 to 55 with acute COVID-19.

The chain joins TRBV7-9 to TRBJ2-7; 11 bases agree with TRBD2. V shed 1 base and J 4 bases; nucleotides not matched to a gene: 0. The CDR3 contains 14 residues. Germline CDR1 reads SEHNR; CDR2 reads FQNEAQ (reference sequence). CDR3 bases: TGTGCCAGCAGCTTAGGACTAGCGGGGTACGAGCAGTACTTC. This translates into CASSLGLAGYEQYF.

The V call is TRBV9, the J call TRBJ1-1; 8 positions agree with TRBD1. Germline V CDR1 and CDR2: SGDLS, YYNGEE. J lost 0 bases, V lost 2 bases, and 6 bases had no gene match. This CDR3 is 16 amino acids long. The CDR3 is CASSVGTGAVNTEAFF. The CDR3 nucleotides read TGTGCCAGCAGCGTCGGGACAGGTGCTGTGAACACTGAAGCTTTCTTT.

The chain is built from TRBV10-3 and TRBJ1-2, with D possibly matching TRBD1 (5 bases). This CDR3 contains 15 residues. The germline CDR1 and CDR2 sequences are ENHRY and SYGVKD. Trimming removed 0 bases from V and 3 bases from J, with 11 bases in between. CDR3 region: CAISESEGAYYGYTF. CDR3 coding DNA: TGTGCCATCAGTGAGTCGGAAGGGGCCTACTATGGCTACACCTTC.

The chain joins TRBV5-1 to TRBJ2-1; 10 bases map to TRBD2. V lost 2 bases, J lost 9 bases, and 5 bases stayed unmatched. The CDR3 has 14 amino acids. The germline gives CDR1 SGHRS, CDR2 YFSETQ. CDR3 in DNA: TGCGCCAGCAGCTTAGCGGGGGGGCACAGTGAGCAGTTCTTC. Residues: CASSLAGGHSEQFF.

This clone turned up a few times. V and J are TRBV2 and TRBJ1-5, with 7 bases identical to TRBD1. CDR1 SNHLY and CDR2 FYNNEI come from the germline V gene. The CDR3 runs 17 residues. J gave up 3 bases and V 5 bases, and 13 bases lay outside the gene matches. As DNA, the CDR3 is TGTGCCAGCAGTCAAATGGGGACAGAAAGGGACAATCAGCCCCAGCATTTT. Translating it yields CASSQMGTERDNQPQHF.

The chain couples TRBV7-2 to TRBJ2-7; D is perhaps TRBD1 (5 bases). CDR3 size: 16 residues. Trimming took off 5 bases at V and 1 base at J, with 18 bases between the two ends. Germline CDR1 SGHTA, CDR2 FQGNSA. The DNA for the CDR3 is TGTGCCAGCAGCCTAGAGGACATTCTAACATCCTACGAGCAGTACTTC. Its protein is CASSLEDILTSYEQYF.

The chain is built from TRBV29-1 and TRBJ2-7, with a possible D match to TRBD1 (6 bases). CDR1 and CDR2 from the germline V gene are SQVTM and ANQGSEA. CDR3 size: 12 residues. V was cut by 6 bases and J by 0 bases, with 9 bases left in between. The CDR3 coding sequence is TGCAGCGTGACAGGTATCTCCTACGAGCAGTACTTC. Its protein product is CSVTGISYEQYF.

The chain has TRBV19 and TRBJ1-6, with D possibly matching TRBD1 (6 bases). This CDR3 contains 16 residues. Germline assignment: CDR1 LNHDA and CDR2 SQIVND (reference sequence). With 6 bases removed from V and 0 bases from J, the gap between germline ends came to 12 bases. The CDR3 DNA reads as TGTGCCAGTAGCCTACAGGGTGGCTCCTATAATTCACCCCTCCACTTT. As protein: CASSLQGGSYNSPLHF.

This sequence joins TRBV3-1 (or the pseudogene TRBV3-2) and TRBJ1-6, with D possibly being TRBD1 (5 bases). The CDR3 sequence is 13 residues long. The germline V gene has CDR1 LGHDT and CDR2 YNNKEL (reference sequence). V was clipped by 3 bases and J by 8 bases, with 8 bases between them. As DNA, the CDR3 is TGTGCCAGCAGCCAGAAGGGGTATTCACCCCTCCACTTT. It yields the protein CASSQKGYSPLHF.

The genes are TRBV7-2 and TRBJ2-7; D not resolved. Trimming pared 0 bases from V and 3 bases from J, leaving 6 bases between. This CDR3 contains 13 residues. CDR1 SGHTA and CDR2 FQGNSA come from the germline V gene. CDR3 sequence reads: CASSLARLYEQYF. CDR3 bases: TGTGCCAGCAGCTTAGCGCGCCTCTACGAGCAGTACTTC.

The chain couples TRBV9 to TRBJ2-7; 11 nucleotides match TRBD1. CDR3 length: 15 residues. In germline, CDR1 is SGDLS, CDR2 YYNGEE. V was pared by 4 bases and J by 5 bases, with 8 bases of the junction left unmatched. This chain's CDR3 is CASSSRTGGRDEQYF. The CDR3 bases are TGTGCCAGCAGCTCCCGGACAGGGGGCAGGGACGAGCAGTACTTC. The full variable domain, with the rest looked up from reference TRBV9 and TRBJ2-7, is DSGVTQTPKHLITATGQRVTLRCSPRSGDLSVYWYQQSLDQGLQFLIQYYNGEERAKGNILERFSAQQFPDLHSELNLSSLELGDSALYFCASSSRTGGRDEQYFGPGTRLTVT.

The chain combines TRBV13 with TRBJ2-7, with D possibly matching TRBD2 (6 bases). This CDR3 contains 15 residues. In germline, CDR1 is PRHDT, CDR2 FYEKMQ (reference sequence). V was cut by 3 bases and J by 2 bases, with 14 bases left in between. The CDR3 region has the DNA TGTGCCAGCAGCTTTTTAACCGGGGGAGCCTACGAGCAGTACTTC. The encoded protein is CASSFLTGGAYEQYF.

CDR3 sequence: CASSQDSAGVGYTF. Here the CDR3 DNA reads TGTGCCAGCAGCCAAGACTCGGCAGGGGTTGGCTACACCTTC. This chain connects TRBV3-1 (or the pseudogene TRBV3-2) to TRBJ1-2; the D gene is possibly TRBD1 (6 bases). V was shortened by 0 bases and J by 7 bases, with 12 bases between the two germline ends. Germline V gene data show CDR1 as LGHDT and CDR2 as YNNKEL (reference sequence). The CDR3 has 14 amino acids.

The chain links TRBV5-5 to TRBJ1-1; tentative D call: TRBD1 (6 bases). V was cut by 4 bases and J by 1 base, with 14 bases left in between. CDR1 is SGHKS and CDR2 is YYEKEE in the germline V gene (reference sequence). The length of the CDR3 is 15 residues. The chain's CDR3 is CASSQDAGANTEAFF. The CDR3 DNA reads as TGTGCCAGCAGCCAAGACGCGGGGGCGAACACTGAAGCTTTCTTT.

This clone was seen only a few times. J is TRBJ1-2 and V is TRBV4-1; weak D call: TRBD1 (6 bases). CDR1 and CDR2 from the germline V gene are MGHRA and YSYEKL. V was shortened by 2 bases and J by 4 bases, with 20 bases between the two germline ends. CDR3 length: 17 residues. CDR3 DNA: TGCGCCAGCAGCCAACCCAGATTCCGGGGGGCTAGCTATGGCTACACCTTC. As protein: CASSQPRFRGASYGYTF.

This clone was counted a single time. This CDR3 reads CASSLGPQQPQHF. The CDR3, as DNA: TGTGCCAGCAGCTTGGGGCCCCAACAGCCCCAGCATTTT. This chain links TRBV5-4 with TRBJ1-5, with D unclear. The CDR3 runs 13 residues. Germline CDR1 is SGHNT and CDR2 is YYREEE (reference sequence). The germline V and J ends were trimmed by 0 bases and 7 bases, with 8 bases remaining between them. Supplemented by reference TRBV5-4 and TRBJ1-5, the full variable domain reads ETGVTQSPTHLIKTRGQQVTLRCSSQSGHNTVSWYQQALGQGPQFIFQYYREEENGRGNFPPRFSGLQFPNYSSELNVNALELDDSALYLCASSLGPQQPQHFGDGTRLSIL.

This clone was seen only once. This sample includes further DNA sequences coding for the same CDR3. The V gene is TRBV12-3 or TRBV12-4, the J gene TRBJ1-3, with D tentatively TRBD1 (5 bases). Trimming removed 8 bases at V and 4 bases at J, with 12 bases between. The CDR3 consists of 13 residues. CDR3 sequence (DNA): TGTGCCAGCCGCCGGGGGGACGGAAACACCATATATTTT. Translation: CASRRGDGNTIYF.

This sequence joins TRBV18 and TRBJ2-7; 7 nucleotides agree with TRBD1. Germline CDR1 KGHSH, CDR2 LQKENI. The CDR3 is 15 amino acids. The trim removed 2 bases at V and 6 bases at J, leaving 10 bases unmatched. The CDR3 spells CASSPFFTPGGEQYF. The CDR3 DNA follows: TGTGCCAGCTCACCATTTTTCACTCCAGGGGGCGAGCAGTACTTC. The variable domain in full, completed from reference TRBV18 and TRBJ2-7, reads NAGVMQNPRHLVRRRGQEARLRCSPMKGHSHVYWYRQLPEEGLKFMVYLQKENIIDESGMPKERFSAEFPKEGPSILRIQQVVRGDSAAYFCASSPFFTPGGEQYFGPGTRLTVT.

The V and J genes are TRBV7-8 and TRBJ1-4, with a possible D match to TRBD1 (6 bases). Germline V gives CDR1 SGHVS, CDR2 FQNEAQ. V lost 5 bases and J 0 bases, leaving 13 bases between the germline ends. CDR3 length: 16 residues. The CDR3 reads CASSPDRWATNEKLFF. Here the CDR3 DNA reads TGTGCCAGCAGCCCCGACAGGTGGGCAACTAATGAAAAACTGTTTTTT.

J is TRBJ2-3 and V is TRBV7-9, with 9 bases identical to TRBD2. Germline trimming cut 3 bases from V and 0 bases from J; bases unmatched to any gene: 7. CDR3 length: 17 residues. CDR1 is SEHNR, CDR2 FQNEAQ, per germline (reference sequence). CDR3 residues: CASSFPSGAASTDTQYF. The CDR3 coding sequence is TGTGCCAGCAGCTTCCCTAGCGGGGCCGCTAGCACAGATACGCAGTATTTT.

The chain is built from TRBV6-1 and TRBJ2-1, with a tentative D call TRBD2 (6 bases). Germline values: CDR1 MNHNS, CDR2 SASEGT. CDR3 length: 15 amino acids. V lost 5 bases, J lost 7 bases, and 18 bases lay in between. CDR3 loop: CASSLGGSLNNEQFF. In DNA, the CDR3 is TGTGCCAGCAGTTTGGGGGGATCCCTCAATAATGAGCAGTTCTTC.

V and J are TRBV7-8 and TRBJ2-7, with a tentative D call TRBD1 (6 bases). V gave up 1 base and J gave up 2 bases, with 15 bases separating them. The CDR3 consists of 16 residues. Germline V CDR1 and CDR2: SGHVS, FQNEAQ. CDR3 sequence (DNA): TGTGCCAGCAGCTTAGACGGACAGTTTAGTACCTACGAGCAGTACTTC. Translation: CASSLDGQFSTYEQYF.

The J gene is TRBJ1-1, the V gene TRBV4-2; TRBD1 agrees at 7 bases. The CDR3 runs 16 residues. J gave up 4 bases and V 1 base, and 9 bases lay outside the gene matches. Germline-derived CDR1 and CDR2 are LGHNA and YNFKEQ. The CDR3 here is CASSQVALDRLTEAFF. The DNA for the CDR3 is TGTGCCAGCAGCCAAGTTGCCCTGGACAGGCTCACTGAAGCTTTCTTT.

The rearrangement links TRBV3-1 (or the pseudogene TRBV3-2) to TRBJ2-3; the match to TRBD1 covers 7 bases. CDR1 and CDR2 (germline): LGHDT, YNNKEL (reference sequence). V was pared by 4 bases and J by 5 bases, with 6 bases of the junction left unmatched. The CDR3 loop spans 14 amino acids. The CDR3 coding sequence is TGTGCCAGCAGCCGACAGGGATCTCTAGATACGCAGTATTTT. This encodes CASSRQGSLDTQYF.

V is TRBV24-1 and J is TRBJ1-2, with TRBD1 as a possible D gene (5 bases). The CDR3 sequence is 13 residues long. Per the germline V gene, CDR1 is KGHDR and CDR2 is SFDVKD. Trimming took off 5 bases at V and 6 bases at J, with 12 bases between the two ends. For the CDR3, the DNA is TGTGCCACCAGTGGTGGGGCGGACCATGGCTACACCTTC. This sequence encodes CATSGGADHGYTF.

CDR3 nucleotide sequence: TGTGCCAGCAGTGATATTCGGACTAGCGGGGGGGAGACCCAGTACTTC. Its translation: CASSDIRTSGGETQYF. V and J are TRBV6-1 and TRBJ2-5; 14 bases are a match to TRBD2. The germline CDR1 and CDR2 sequences are MNHNS and SASEGT. This CDR3 has 16 residues. V dropped 3 bases and J dropped 5; count of bases not matched to a gene: 5.

This clone was observed a few times. The chain employs TRBV5-1 and TRBJ2-1; 7 bases align to TRBD2. The V gene's germline CDR1 is SGHRS and CDR2 YFSETQ. Trimming cost V 6 bases and J 7 bases; bases outside gene matches: 13. The CDR3 length is 15 residues. The DNA of the CDR3 is TGCGCCAGCACCCCCGTTGCGGGGGAAGTGAATGAGCAGTTCTTC. Translating gives CASTPVAGEVNEQFF.

This clone was counted once. This CDR3 reads CSASRGSTDTQYF. CDR3 in DNA: TGCAGTGCTAGTCGGGGTAGCACAGATACGCAGTATTTT. The chain combines TRBV20-1 with TRBJ2-3, with D perhaps matching TRBD2 (5 bases). The CDR3 totals 13 residues. V lost 3 bases, J lost 0 bases, and 7 bases lay in between. Germline-derived CDR1 and CDR2 are DFQATT and SNEGSKA (reference sequence).